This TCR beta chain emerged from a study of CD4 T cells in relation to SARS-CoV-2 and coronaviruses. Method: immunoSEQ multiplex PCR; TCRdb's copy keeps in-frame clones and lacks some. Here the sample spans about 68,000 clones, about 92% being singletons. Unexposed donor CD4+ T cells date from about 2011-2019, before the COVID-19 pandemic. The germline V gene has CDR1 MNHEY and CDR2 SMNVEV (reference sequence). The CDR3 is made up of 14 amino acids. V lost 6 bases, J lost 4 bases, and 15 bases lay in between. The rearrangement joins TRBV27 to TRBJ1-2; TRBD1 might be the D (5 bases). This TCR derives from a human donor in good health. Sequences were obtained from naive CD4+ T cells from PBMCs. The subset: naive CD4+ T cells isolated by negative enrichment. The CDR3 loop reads CASSPPGTIYGYTF. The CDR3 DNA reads TGTGCCAGCAGCCCCCCCGGGACGATCTATGGCTACACCTTC.